Listed here are 3 T cell receptor beta chains from one sample, sequenced in a study of identifying expanded T cells in peripheral blood. Sequencing was performed with immunoSEQ multiplex PCR; in TCRdb, only in-frame clones are kept and a portion is missing. The sample gives about 84,000 clones, more than 75% of which show up once; 5.6% is in the top ten. The sequenced sample was blood. These receptors all stem from a person between 18 and 75 years old in good health.

This clone was counted only a few times. This rearrangement joins TRBV7-2 to TRBJ1-5; D unclear. Germline loops: CDR1 SGHTA, CDR2 FQGNSA. V was clipped by 7 bases and J by 6 bases, with 13 bases between them. The CDR3 spans 13 residues. The CDR3 DNA is TGTGCCAGCACCATCATCGAGGGTCAGCCCCAGCATTTT. The encoded protein is CASTIIEGQPQHF. Full variable domain (remainder filled in from reference TRBV7-2 and TRBJ1-5): GAGVSQSPSNKVTEKGKDVELRCDPISGHTALYWYRQSLGQGLEFLIYFQGNSAPDKSGLPSDRFSAERTGGSVSTLTIQRTQQEDSAVYLCASTIIEGQPQHFGDGTRLSIL.

This clone was seen a few times. Here the CDR3 reads CASSSDRSYTF. CDR3 coding DNA: TGTGCCAGCAGCTCCGACAGGTCTTACACCTTC. The gene calls are TRBV7-8 and TRBJ1-2; D perhaps matches TRBD1 (6 bases). Germline CDR1 reads SGHVS; CDR2 reads FQNEAQ. V gave up 4 bases and J gave up 11 bases, with 11 bases separating them. The length of the CDR3 is 11 residues.

This clone has only one observation. CDR3 coding DNA: TGCGCCAGCAGCCGGATCGGGGGGCTCACAGATACGCAGTATTTT. Amino acids: CASSRIGGLTDTQYF. The chain combines TRBV5-1 with TRBJ2-3; a possible D gene is TRBD2 (7 bases). The germline gives CDR1 SGHRS, CDR2 YFSETQ. The CDR3 has 15 amino acids. Trimming shortened V by 4 bases and J by 2 bases, and 14 bases separated the two germline ends.